The 6 T cell receptor beta chains below come from one sample, sequenced in a study of blood T cell repertoires in COVID-19. Some clones are missing from TCRdb's copy, which holds only in-frame ones; the method was immunoSEQ multiplex PCR. The table has about 160,000 clones, around 92% seen once. Sequencing used peripheral blood. The source of these receptors is a young man with COVID-19, enrolled during active disease.

CDR3 protein: CATREGRGLTDTQYF. The CDR3 DNA reads TGTGCCACCAGGGAGGGGCGAGGGCTCACAGATACGCAGTATTTT. The genes are TRBV24-1 and TRBJ2-3; D possibly corresponds to TRBD2 (6 bases). The V end was cut by 7 bases, the J end by 2 bases, with 15 bases between. The CDR3 has 15 amino acids. Germline CDR1 is KGHDR and CDR2 is SFDVKD.

The V gene is TRBV10-2, the J gene TRBJ2-5, with unresolved D. Germline loops: CDR1 WSHSY, CDR2 SAAADI. CDR3 length equals 14 residues. Trimming took off 0 bases at V and 0 bases at J, with 5 bases between the two ends. CDR3 sequence: CASSESQYQETQYF. CDR3 DNA: TGCGCCAGCAGTGAGTCCCAGTACCAAGAGACCCAGTACTTC.

The genes are TRBV7-8 and TRBJ2-4; 7 bases agree with TRBD1. The CDR3 runs to 16 residues. Per germline, CDR1 SGHVS and CDR2 FQNEAQ. The V segment lost 3 bases and the J segment 4 bases; nucleotides outside the gene matches: 9. CDR3 sequence (DNA): TGTGCCAGCAGCTTTCAGGGACAGAGTATAAAAAACATTCAGTACTTC. As protein: CASSFQGQSIKNIQYF.

V and J are TRBV28 and TRBJ2-7; 9 positions match TRBD1. CDR1 MDHEN and CDR2 SYDVKM come from the germline V gene. This CDR3 is 15 amino acids long. Unmatched junction bases numbered 10, after V lost 5 bases and J lost 5 bases. In DNA, the CDR3 is TGTGCCAGCAGTCCTCCGGGACAGGGTTACAACGAGCAGTACTTC. It codes for CASSPPGQGYNEQYF.

V gene TRBV12-5 combines with J gene TRBJ1-2; perhaps TRBD1 as D (5 bases). Germline CDR1 LGHNT, CDR2 FRNRAP. The CDR3 extends over 15 amino acids. The V gene lost 4 bases and the J gene lost 4 bases, with 16 bases spanning the gap. This chain's CDR3 is CASGSLGEDPYGYTF. In nucleotides, the CDR3 is TGTGCTAGTGGTTCCCTAGGGGAAGACCCCTATGGCTACACCTTC.

The rearrangement uses TRBV5-1 and TRBJ1-5; D is unresolved. CDR1 SGHRS and CDR2 YFSETQ come from the germline V gene. V lost 4 bases to trimming and J lost 1 base, with 12 bases between them. CDR3 length: 15 residues. CDR3 nucleotide sequence: TGCGCCAGCAGCCCGGGTAGGATAAGCAATCAGCCCCAGCATTTT. It codes for CASSPGRISNQPQHF.